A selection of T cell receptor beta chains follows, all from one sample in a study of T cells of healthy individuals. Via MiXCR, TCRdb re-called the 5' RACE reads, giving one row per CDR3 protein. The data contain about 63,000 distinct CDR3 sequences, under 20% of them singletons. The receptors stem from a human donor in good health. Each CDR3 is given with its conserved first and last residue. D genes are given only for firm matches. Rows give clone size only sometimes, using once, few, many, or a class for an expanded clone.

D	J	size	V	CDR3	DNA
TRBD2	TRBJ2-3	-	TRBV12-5	CASGDPGLAGAGGDTQYF	TGTGCTAGTGGAGATCCGGGACTAGCGGGAGCAGGAGGAGATACGCAGTATTTT
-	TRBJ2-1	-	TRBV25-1	CASSVRDKIPGPYNEQFF	TGTGCCAGCAGTGTCCGGGACAAAATCCCAGGCCCCTACAATGAGCAGTTCTTC
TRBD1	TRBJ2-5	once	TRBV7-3	CASSLQGQGQETQYF	TGTGCCAGCAGCTTACAGGGACAGGGACAAGAGACCCAGTACTTC
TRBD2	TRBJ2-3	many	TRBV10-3	CAIRDPGTSGADTQYF	TGTGCCATCAGAGACCCCGGGACTAGCGGGGCAGATACGCAGTATTTT
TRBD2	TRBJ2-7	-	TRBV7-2	CASSFGTSGPYEQYF	TGTGCCAGCAGCTTCGGGACTAGCGGGCCGTACGAGCAGTACTTC
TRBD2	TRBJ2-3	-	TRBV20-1	CSARWGGGARDTQYF	TGCAGTGCTAGATGGGGCGGGGGGGCCAGGGATACGCAGTATTTT
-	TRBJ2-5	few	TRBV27	CASSFRRAYQETQYF	TGTGCCAGCAGTTTCCGACGGGCGTACCAAGAGACCCAGTACTTC
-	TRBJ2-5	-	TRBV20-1	CSARDGGQQETQYF	TGCAGTGCTAGAGATGGCGGACAGCAAGAGACCCAGTACTTC
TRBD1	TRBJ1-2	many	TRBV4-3	CASSQDSGQGLHGYTF	TGCGCCAGCAGCCAAGATTCAGGACAGGGGTTACATGGCTACACCTTC
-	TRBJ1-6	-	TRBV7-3	CASSLSTGNNSPLHF	TGTGCCAGCAGCCTATCCACAGGGAACAATTCACCCCTCCACTTT
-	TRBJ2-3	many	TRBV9	CASSQNPDTQYF	TGTGCCAGCAGCCAGAACCCAGATACGCAGTATTTT
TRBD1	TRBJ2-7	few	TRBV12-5	CASGPDRTYEQYF	TGTGCTAGTGGACCGGACAGGACCTACGAGCAGTACTTC
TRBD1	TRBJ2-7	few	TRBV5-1	CASSMGTGGSYEQYF	TGCGCCAGCAGCATGGGGACAGGGGGTTCCTACGAGCAGTACTTC
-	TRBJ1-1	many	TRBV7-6	CASSPPLRAGSTEAFF	TGTGCCAGCAGCCCCCCATTAAGGGCGGGGAGCACTGAAGCTTTCTTT
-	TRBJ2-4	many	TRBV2	CASTRPEALAKNIQYF	TGTGCCAGCACCCGGCCCGAGGCCTTAGCCAAAAACATTCAGTACTTC
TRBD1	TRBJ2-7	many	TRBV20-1	CSARDTGTGGYEQYF	TGCAGTGCTAGAGATACCGGGACAGGGGGCTACGAGCAGTACTTC
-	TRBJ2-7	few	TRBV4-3	CASSPTRQSEVSYEQYF	TGCGCCAGCAGCCCCACCCGACAGTCCGAAGTCTCCTACGAGCAGTACTTC
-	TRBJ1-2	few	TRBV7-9	CASSLAPGTHGYTF	TGTGCCAGCAGCTTAGCGCCAGGGACGCATGGCTACACCTTC
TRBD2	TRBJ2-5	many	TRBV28	CASRKLAGGVETQYF	TGTGCCAGCAGAAAACTAGCGGGGGGGGTAGAGACCCAGTACTTC
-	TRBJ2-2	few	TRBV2	CASSVRGTNTGELFF	TGTGCCAGCAGTGTCCGGGGAACTAACACCGGGGAGCTGTTTTTT
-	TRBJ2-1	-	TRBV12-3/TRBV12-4	CASVTEVDEQFF	TGTGCCAGCGTGACTGAGGTCGATGAGCAGTTCTTC
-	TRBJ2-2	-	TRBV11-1	CASSLLAGGTGELFF	TGTGCCAGCAGCTTACTAGCTGGCGGCACCGGGGAGCTGTTTTTT
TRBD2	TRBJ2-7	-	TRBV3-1	CASSQELAGVRATYEQYF	TGTGCCAGCAGCCAAGAACTAGCGGGAGTGCGGGCTACCTACGAGCAGTACTTC
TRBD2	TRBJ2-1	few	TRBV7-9	CASSPGGSRNEQFF	TGTGCCAGCAGCCCGGGGGGGTCGAGGAATGAGCAGTTCTTC
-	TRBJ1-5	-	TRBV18	CASSPPNQPQHF	TGTGCCAGCTCACCACCGAATCAGCCCCAGCATTTT
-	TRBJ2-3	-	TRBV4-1	CASSQEWGWTDTQYF	TGTGCCAGCAGCCAAGAATGGGGTTGGACCGATACGCAGTATTTT
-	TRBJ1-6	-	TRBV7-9	CASSLNPRGGNSPLHF	TGTGCCAGCAGCTTAAACCCGCGTGGTGGGAATTCACCCCTCCACTTT
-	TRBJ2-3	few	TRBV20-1	CSAQGTAVRGGTQYF	TGCAGTGCCCAAGGGACCGCGGTGAGGGGGGGTACGCAGTATTTT
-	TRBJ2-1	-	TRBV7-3	CASSLDGGPGEQFF	TGTGCCAGCAGCTTAGACGGGGGGCCGGGGGAGCAGTTCTTC
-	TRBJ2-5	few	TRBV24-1	CATSASGEETQYF	TGTGCCACCAGTGCCAGCGGCGAAGAGACCCAGTACTTC
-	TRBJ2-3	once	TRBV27	CASSSGAYSDTQYF	TGTGCCAGCAGTTCGGGGGCTTACTCAGATACGCAGTATTTT
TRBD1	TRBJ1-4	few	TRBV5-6	CASSLLLTGGGGKLFF	TGTGCCAGCAGCTTGCTCCTGACAGGGGGAGGAGGAAAACTGTTTTTT
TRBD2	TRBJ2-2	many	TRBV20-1	CSARAPGLTNTGELFF	TGCAGTGCCAGGGCCCCGGGACTAACGAACACCGGGGAGCTGTTTTTT
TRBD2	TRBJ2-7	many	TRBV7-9	CASRYSGTSGAEQYF	TGTGCCAGCAGATACTCCGGGACTAGCGGTGCCGAGCAGTACTTC
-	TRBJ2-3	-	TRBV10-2	CASRQGSDTQYF	TGCGCCAGCAGACAGGGTTCAGATACGCAGTATTTT
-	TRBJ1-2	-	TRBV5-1	CASSFDGASGGYTF	TGCGCCAGCAGCTTTGACGGAGCCTCGGGAGGCTACACCTTC
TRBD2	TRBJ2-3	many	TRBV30	CAWSVSAGVPDTQYF	TGTGCCTGGAGTGTATCAGCGGGAGTTCCGGATACGCAGTATTTT
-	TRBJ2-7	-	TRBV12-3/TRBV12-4	CASSLRVAGFYEQYF	TGTGCCAGCAGTTTAAGGGTCGCCGGGTTCTACGAGCAGTACTTC
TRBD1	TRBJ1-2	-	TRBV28	CASSGTGGDYGYTF	TGTGCCAGCAGCGGGACAGGGGGAGACTATGGCTACACCTTC
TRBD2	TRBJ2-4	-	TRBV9	CASSVGIAGGENIQYF	TGTGCCAGCAGCGTAGGAATAGCGGGAGGGGAGAACATTCAGTACTTC
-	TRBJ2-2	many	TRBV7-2	CASSNAAENTGELFF	TGTGCCAGCAGCAACGCCGCGGAGAACACCGGGGAGCTGTTTTTT
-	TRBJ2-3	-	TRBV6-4	CATSGAAEDTQYF	TGTGCCACCTCGGGAGCAGCCGAGGATACGCAGTATTTT
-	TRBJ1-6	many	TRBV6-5	CASSYRGPLPLHF	TGTGCCAGCAGTTACCGAGGACCCTTACCCCTCCACTTT
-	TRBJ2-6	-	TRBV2	CASSERGSGANVLTF	TGTGCCAGCAGTGAGCGCGGCTCTGGGGCCAACGTCCTGACTTTC
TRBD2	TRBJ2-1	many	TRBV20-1	CSAPPAGARGYNEQFF	TGCAGTGCACCCCCAGCGGGGGCCCGCGGGTACAATGAGCAGTTCTTC
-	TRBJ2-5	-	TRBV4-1	CASSPSMEPTQYF	TGCGCCAGCAGCCCCAGCATGGAACCGACCCAGTACTTC
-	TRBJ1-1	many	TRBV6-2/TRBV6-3	CASSYPAVSPEAFF	TGTGCCAGCAGTTACCCCGCGGTCAGCCCGGAAGCTTTCTTT
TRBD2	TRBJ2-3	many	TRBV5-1	CASSLAVTSGGPSTDTQYF	TGCGCCAGCAGCTTGGCGGTAACTAGCGGGGGCCCCAGCACAGATACGCAGTATTTT
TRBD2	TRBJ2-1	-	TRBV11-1	CASSSQLAGGIGSYNEQFF	TGTGCCAGCAGCTCCCAGCTAGCGGGAGGAATTGGCTCCTACAATGAGCAGTTCTTC
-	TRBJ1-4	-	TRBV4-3	CASSQAMRGGEKLFF	TGCGCCAGCAGCCAAGCCATGCGGGGGGGTGAAAAACTGTTTTTT
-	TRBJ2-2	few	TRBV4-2	CASSELGAGWGDTGELFF	TGTGCCAGCAGCGAGTTGGGAGCGGGCTGGGGCGACACCGGGGAGCTGTTTTTT
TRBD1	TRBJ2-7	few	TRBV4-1	CASSHPGQGVSYEQYF	TGCGCCAGCAGCCACCCGGGACAGGGGGTCTCCTACGAGCAGTACTTC
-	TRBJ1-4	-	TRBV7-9	CASSSGRNNEKLFF	TGTGCCAGCAGCTCGGGACGGAATAATGAAAAACTGTTTTTT
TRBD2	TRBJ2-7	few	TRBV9	CASSRRDSGSSYEQYF	TGTGCCAGCAGCAGACGAGATAGCGGGAGTAGCTACGAGCAGTACTTC
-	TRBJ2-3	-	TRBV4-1	CASSPRGFQGLDTQYF	TGCGCCAGCAGCCCGAGGGGCTTCCAAGGGTTAGATACGCAGTATTTT
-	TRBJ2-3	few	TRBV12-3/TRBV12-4	CASSKWTLTDTQYF	TGTGCCAGCAGTAAATGGACACTCACAGATACGCAGTATTTT
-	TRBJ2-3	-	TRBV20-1	CSARALDSVDTQYF	TGCAGTGCTAGAGCCCTCGACAGTGTAGATACGCAGTATTTT
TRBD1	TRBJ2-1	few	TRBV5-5	CASSQTGNEQFF	TGTGCCAGCAGCCAGACAGGGAATGAGCAGTTCTTC
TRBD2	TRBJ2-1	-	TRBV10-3	CAISESVGTSGGNEQFF	TGTGCCATCAGTGAGTCCGTTGGGACTAGCGGGGGCAATGAGCAGTTCTTC